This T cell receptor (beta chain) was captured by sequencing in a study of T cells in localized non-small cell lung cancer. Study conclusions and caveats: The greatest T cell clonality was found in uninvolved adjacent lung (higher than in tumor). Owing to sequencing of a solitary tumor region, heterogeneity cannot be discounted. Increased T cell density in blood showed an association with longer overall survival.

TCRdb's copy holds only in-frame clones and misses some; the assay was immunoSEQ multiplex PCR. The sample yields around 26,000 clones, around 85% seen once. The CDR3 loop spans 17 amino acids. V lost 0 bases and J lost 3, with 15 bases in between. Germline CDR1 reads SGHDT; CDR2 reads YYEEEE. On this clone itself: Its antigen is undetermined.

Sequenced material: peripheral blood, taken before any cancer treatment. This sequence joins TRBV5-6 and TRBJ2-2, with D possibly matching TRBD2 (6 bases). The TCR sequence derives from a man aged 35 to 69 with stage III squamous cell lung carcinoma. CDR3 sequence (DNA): TGTGCCAGCAGCTTGGGGTCTAGACAGCGGGACACCGGGGAGCTGTTTTTT. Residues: CASSLGSRQRDTGELFF.